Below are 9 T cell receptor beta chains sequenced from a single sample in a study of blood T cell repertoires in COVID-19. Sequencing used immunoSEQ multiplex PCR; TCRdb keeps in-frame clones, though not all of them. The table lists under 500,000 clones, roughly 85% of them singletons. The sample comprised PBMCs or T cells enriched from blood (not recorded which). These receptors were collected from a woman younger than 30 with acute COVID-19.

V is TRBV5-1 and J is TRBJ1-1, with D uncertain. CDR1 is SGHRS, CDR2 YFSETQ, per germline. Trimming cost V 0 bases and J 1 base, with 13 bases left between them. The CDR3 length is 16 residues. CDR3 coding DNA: TGCGCCAGCAGCTTGGCTGGACTGACTTCGAACACTGAAGCTTTCTTT. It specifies CASSLAGLTSNTEAFF.

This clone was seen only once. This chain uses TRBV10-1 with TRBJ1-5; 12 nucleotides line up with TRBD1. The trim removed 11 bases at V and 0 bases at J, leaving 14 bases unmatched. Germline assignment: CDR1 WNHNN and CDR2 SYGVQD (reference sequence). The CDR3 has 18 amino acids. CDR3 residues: CAVHWDRGLAYSNQPQHF. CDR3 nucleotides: TGCGCCGTTCATTGGGACAGGGGGCTAGCGTATAGCAATCAGCCCCAGCATTTT.

This CDR3 is CATMRGARGSTEAFF. As DNA, the CDR3 is TGTGCCACCATGCGGGGGGCGCGGGGGAGCACTGAAGCTTTCTTT. The chain couples TRBV10-3 to TRBJ1-1; possible D gene TRBD1, 6 bases. Trimming took off 10 bases at V and 4 bases at J, with 22 bases between the two ends. CDR1 and CDR2 from the germline V gene are ENHRY and SYGVKD. CDR3 size: 15 residues.

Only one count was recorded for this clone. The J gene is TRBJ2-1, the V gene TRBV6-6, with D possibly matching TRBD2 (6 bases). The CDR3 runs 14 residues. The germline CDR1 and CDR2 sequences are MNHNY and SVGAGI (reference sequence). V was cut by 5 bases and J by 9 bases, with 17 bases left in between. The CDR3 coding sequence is TGTGCCAGCAGTCTGACTCGGGACTCCGGTGAGCAGTTCTTC. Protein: CASSLTRDSGEQFF.

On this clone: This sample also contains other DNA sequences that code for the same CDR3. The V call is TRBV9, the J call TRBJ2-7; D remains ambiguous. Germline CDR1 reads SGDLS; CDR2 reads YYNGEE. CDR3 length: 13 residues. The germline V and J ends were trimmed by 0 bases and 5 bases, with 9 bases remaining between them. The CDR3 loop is CASSVGFRDEQYF. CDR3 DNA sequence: TGTGCCAGCAGCGTAGGGTTTCGGGACGAGCAGTACTTC.

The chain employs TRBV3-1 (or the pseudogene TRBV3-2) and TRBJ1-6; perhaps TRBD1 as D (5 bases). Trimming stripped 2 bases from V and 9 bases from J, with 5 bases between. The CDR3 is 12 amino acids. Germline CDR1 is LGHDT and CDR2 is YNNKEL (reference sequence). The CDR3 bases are TGTGCCAGCAGCCAACAGGGTTCACCCCTCCACTTT. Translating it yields CASSQQGSPLHF.

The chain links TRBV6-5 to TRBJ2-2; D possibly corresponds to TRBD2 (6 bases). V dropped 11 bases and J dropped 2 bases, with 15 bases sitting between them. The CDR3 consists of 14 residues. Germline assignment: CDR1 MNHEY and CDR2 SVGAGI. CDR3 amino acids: CAGTYGYNTGELFF. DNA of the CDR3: TGTGCCGGGACTTACGGGTACAACACCGGGGAGCTGTTTTTT.

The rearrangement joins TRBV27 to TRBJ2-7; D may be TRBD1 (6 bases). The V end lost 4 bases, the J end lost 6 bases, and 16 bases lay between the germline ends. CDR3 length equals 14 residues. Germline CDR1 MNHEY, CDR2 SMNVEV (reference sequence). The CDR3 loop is CASSSGQRWSEQYF. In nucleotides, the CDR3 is TGTGCCAGCAGTTCGGGACAAAGATGGTCCGAGCAGTACTTC.

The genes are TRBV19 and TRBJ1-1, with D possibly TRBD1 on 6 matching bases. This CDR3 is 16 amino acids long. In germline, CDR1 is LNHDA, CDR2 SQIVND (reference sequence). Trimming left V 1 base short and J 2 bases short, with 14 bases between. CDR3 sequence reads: CASSIAIRGGNTEAFF. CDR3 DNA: TGTGCCAGTAGTATAGCTATTAGGGGGGGAAACACTGAAGCTTTCTTT.